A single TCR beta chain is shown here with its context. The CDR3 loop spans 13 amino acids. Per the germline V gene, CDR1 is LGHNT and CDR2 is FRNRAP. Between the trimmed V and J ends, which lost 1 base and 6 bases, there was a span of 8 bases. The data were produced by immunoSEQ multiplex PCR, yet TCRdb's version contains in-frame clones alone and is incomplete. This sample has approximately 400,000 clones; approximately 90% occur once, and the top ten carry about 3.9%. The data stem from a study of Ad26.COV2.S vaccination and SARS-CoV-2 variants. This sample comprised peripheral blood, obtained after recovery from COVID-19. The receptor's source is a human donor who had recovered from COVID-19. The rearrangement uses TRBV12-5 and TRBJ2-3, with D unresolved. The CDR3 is CASGLGSADTQYF. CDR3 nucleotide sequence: TGTGCTAGTGGTTTGGGGTCGGCGGATACGCAGTATTTT.